Listed below are T cell receptor beta chains from one sample, sequenced in a study of shared clonotypes between healthy human individuals. The table came from immunoSEQ multiplex PCR; TCRdb's copy has only in-frame clones and leaves some out. The table shows 450,000 to 500,000 clones, with over 70% occurring only once. What was sequenced was PBMCs. The source is a woman aged 40 to 50 in good health. Some clones in this sample may be carry-over from other donors' samples. Each CDR3 is given with its conserved first and last residue. Each record gives: V gene, J gene, clone size, D gene, CDR3 protein, CDR3 DNA. D genes are given only for firm matches. The size field is filled for only some rows; it gives once, few, many or a size class.

>TRBV5-5|TRBJ2-7|.|TRBD2
CASSLNLGGRASSYEQYF
TGTGCCAGCAGCTTGAATTTGGGCGGGAGGGCCTCGTCCTACGAGCAGTACTTC
>TRBV10-3|TRBJ2-3|.|.
CAISDGRGETQYF
TGTGCCATCAGTGATGGCAGGGGGGAAACGCAGTATTTT
>TRBV27|TRBJ2-7|once|TRBD2
CASSSRTSAYEQYF
TGTGCCAGCAGTTCGAGGACTAGCGCCTACGAGCAGTACTTC
>TRBV28|TRBJ2-5|.|TRBD2
CASSPFRSGAGETQYF
TGTGCCAGCAGTCCTTTTCGATCGGGAGCGGGGGAGACCCAGTACTTC
>TRBV5-4|TRBJ2-5|.|TRBD1
CASRAWDSEETQYF
TGTGCCAGCAGGGCGTGGGACAGCGAAGAGACCCAGTACTTC
>TRBV6-5|TRBJ2-3|.|.
CASSSTTDTQYF
TGTGCCAGCAGTTCTACCACAGATACGCAGTATTTT
>TRBV29-1|TRBJ1-1|.|.
CSVEGSPNTEAFF
TGCAGCGTTGAAGGCAGCCCGAACACTGAAGCTTTCTTT
>TRBV20-1|TRBJ2-7|.|.
CSATIREQYF
TGCAGTGCAACCATTCGGGAGCAGTACTTC
>TRBV29-1|TRBJ2-1|.|.
CSVEGLYNEQFF
TGCAGCGTTGAAGGTCTTTACAATGAGCAGTTCTTC
>TRBV5-4|TRBJ2-7|.|TRBD2
CASSSPPSGPREQYF
TGTGCCAGCAGCTCCCCCCCTAGCGGGCCCCGAGAGCAGTACTTC
>TRBV4-2|TRBJ1-4|.|.
CASSQARTASNEKLFF
TGTGCCAGCAGCCAAGCCCGGACAGCCAGTAATGAAAAACTGTTTTTT
>TRBV18|TRBJ1-3|.|TRBD1
CASSYTGTGTGNTIYF
TGTGCCAGCTCATACACCGGGACAGGGACTGGAAACACCATATATTTT
>TRBV6-1|TRBJ2-2|.|TRBD1
CASSGTGVAGELFF
TGTGCCAGTTCGGGGACAGGGGTCGCCGGGGAGCTGTTTTTT
>TRBV4-1|TRBJ1-5|.|.
CASSQGVSAHQPQHF
TGCGCCAGCAGCCAAGGAGTCAGTGCACATCAGCCCCAGCATTTT
>TRBV21-1|TRBJ2-2|.|.
CASSKGNRGYQPSNTGELFF
TGTGCCAGCAGCAAAGGGAACAGGGGGTATCAGCCCTCGAACACCGGGGAGCTGTTTTTT
>TRBV13|TRBJ2-5|.|TRBD2
CASSLFGSGDLQETQYF
TGTGCCAGCAGCTTATTTGGTAGCGGGGACCTCCAAGAGACCCAGTACTTC
>TRBV4-2|TRBJ2-4|.|.
CASSQGAKNIQYF
TGTGCCAGCAGCCAAGGAGCCAAAAACATTCAGTACTTC
>TRBV11-2|TRBJ2-5|few|TRBD1
CASRETGGRETQYF
TGTGCCAGCCGCGAGACAGGGGGCCGAGAGACCCAGTACTTC
>TRBV30|TRBJ2-2|.|.
CAWSQADTGELFF
TGTGCCTGGAGTCAGGCGGACACCGGGGAGCTGTTTTTT
>TRBV4-2|TRBJ2-7|.|TRBD1
CASSRSGTGIHEQYF
TGTGCCAGCAGCCGTTCCGGGACAGGCATCCACGAGCAGTACTTC
>TRBV7-3|TRBJ2-1|.|.
CASSLGGPSYNEQFF
TGTGCCAGCAGCTTAGGCGGTCCTTCCTACAATGAGCAGTTCTTC
>TRBV7-2|TRBJ2-5|.|TRBD2
CASSLAGVGETQYF
TGTGCCAGCAGCCTAGCGGGAGTCGGGGAGACCCAGTACTTC
>TRBV6-1|TRBJ2-3|.|.
CASSEGLGGAADTQYF
TGTGCCAGCAGTGAAGGGTTGGGGGGGGCTGCAGATACGCAGTATTTT
>TRBV6-1|TRBJ1-1|.|.
CASSPCNSREREAFF
TGTGCCAGCAGTCCCTGTAACTCCAGGGAACGCGAAGCTTTCTTT
>TRBV30|TRBJ2-3|.|.
CAWSTGQLDNQPQYF
TGTGCCTGGAGTACGGGGCAGCTAGATAATCAGCCCCAGTATTTT
>TRBV2|TRBJ2-5|.|.
CASSEARQETQYF
TGTGCCAGCAGTGAGGCCCGCCAAGAGACCCAGTACTTC
>TRBV28|TRBJ2-3|.|TRBD2
CASGLTSGSSTDTQYF
TGTGCCAGCGGACTAACTAGCGGGAGTAGCACAGATACGCAGTATTTT
>TRBV7-3|TRBJ1-2|once|TRBD1
CASSPTGEHGYTF
TGTGCCAGCAGCCCGACAGGGGAGCATGGCTACACCTTC
>TRBV6-6|TRBJ1-5|.|.
CASSYLDPRQPQHF
TGTGCCAGCAGTTACCTCGATCCACGCCAGCCCCAGCATTTT
>TRBV9|TRBJ2-3|once|.
CASSVATTADTQYF
TGTGCCAGCAGCGTAGCTACAACCGCAGATACGCAGTATTTT
>TRBV12-5|TRBJ2-2|.|TRBD2
CASGLRLAGNTGELFF
TGTGCTAGTGGTTTGCGCCTAGCGGGGAACACCGGGGAGCTGTTTTTT
>TRBV30|TRBJ1-1|.|.
CVWTRQKDSEAFF
TGTGTCTGGACCAGGCAGAAGGATAGTGAAGCTTTCTTT
>TRBV7-7|TRBJ2-1|.|.
CASSPGPDNNEQFF
TGTGCTAGCAGCCCGGGACCAGACAACAATGAGCAGTTCTTC
>TRBV19|TRBJ2-6|.|.
CASSESTGANVLTF
TGTGCCAGTAGTGAAAGTACCGGGGCCAACGTCCTGACTTTC
>TRBV19|TRBJ2-7|.|TRBD1
CASSAGQGLEQYF
TGTGCCAGTAGTGCCGGACAGGGTCTCGAGCAGTACTTC
>TRBV21-1|TRBJ2-3|.|.
CATPAGLVSDTQYF
TGTGCCACCCCAGCGGGACTAGTTAGCGATACGCAGTATTTT
>TRBV2|TRBJ2-2|.|TRBD1
CASCRDSPNTGELFF
TGTGCCAGCTGCCGGGACAGTCCGAACACCGGGGAGCTGTTTTTT
>TRBV18|TRBJ2-5|.|.
CASSPGFAGQETQYF
TGTGCCAGCTCACCAGGGTTCGCGGGGCAAGAGACCCAGTACTTC
>TRBV28|TRBJ1-2|.|.
CASSFQGRYYGYTF
TGTGCCAGCAGTTTTCAGGGGAGGTACTATGGCTACACCTTC
>TRBV6-5|TRBJ2-1|.|.
CASGRGSRYYNEQFF
TGTGCCAGCGGTCGGGGGTCAAGGTATTACAATGAGCAGTTCTTC
>TRBV6-4|TRBJ1-2|.|TRBD1
CASYPDRAINRYTF
TGTGCCAGTTATCCCGACAGGGCAATAAATCGCTACACCTTC
>TRBV5-1|TRBJ2-5|once|.
CASSFTGAGETQYF
TGCGCCAGCAGCTTCACAGGGGCGGGGGAGACCCAGTACTTC
>TRBV6-6|TRBJ2-2|.|TRBD1
CASSTTGTANTGELFF
TGTGCCAGCAGCACCACCGGGACAGCCAACACCGGGGAGCTGTTTTTT
>TRBV6-1|TRBJ2-7|.|.
CASSEGATLGEQYF
TGTGCCAGCAGTGAAGGGGCCACGTTGGGTGAGCAGTACTTC
>TRBV6-5|TRBJ1-1|.|TRBD1
CASSQDRGRDTEAFF
TGTGCCAGCAGTCAGGACAGGGGCCGGGACACTGAAGCTTTCTTT
>TRBV7-9|TRBJ2-4|.|TRBD2
CASSLGREGRIKNIQYF
TGTGCCAGCAGCTTAGGGCGGGAGGGCCGGATCAAAAACATTCAGTACTTC
>TRBV2|TRBJ2-2|.|TRBD2
CASRASGRTGGELFF
TGTGCCAGCAGGGCTAGCGGGAGAACTGGCGGGGAGCTGTTTTTT
>TRBV6-4|TRBJ1-1|.|.
CASSADWGATEAFF
TGTGCCAGCAGTGCTGACTGGGGGGCCACTGAAGCTTTCTTT
>TRBV5-1|TRBJ2-5|.|TRBD2
CASSFSGTSQETQYF
TGCGCCAGCAGCTTTAGCGGGACTAGCCAAGAGACCCAGTACTTC
>TRBV10-3|TRBJ1-2|.|.
CAISESLRGLYGYTF
TGTGCCATCAGTGAGTCGTTGAGGGGCTTATATGGCTACACCTTC
>TRBV6-1|TRBJ1-3|.|.
CASSSGPGNTIYF
TGTGCCAGCAGTTCAGGGCCTGGAAACACCATATATTTT
>TRBV29-1|TRBJ1-4|.|TRBD1
CSVDPGGSNEKLFF
TGCAGCGTCGACCCAGGGGGAAGTAATGAAAAACTGTTTTTT
>TRBV7-3|TRBJ2-2|.|.
CASSRWAGNTGELFF
TGTGCCAGCAGCCGATGGGCAGGGAACACCGGGGAGCTGTTTTTT
>TRBV6-1|TRBJ2-1|.|.
CASSEDGGSYNEQFF
TGTGCCAGCAGTGAAGACGGCGGGTCCTACAATGAGCAGTTCTTC
>TRBV27|TRBJ2-5|.|TRBD2
CASSLKGVAGETQYF
TGTGCCAGCAGTTTGAAGGGGGTAGCGGGGGAGACCCAGTACTTC